The 16 T cell receptor beta chains below were found in one sample sequenced in a study of shared clonotypes between healthy human individuals. Data came from immunoSEQ multiplex PCR; TCRdb stores just in-frame clones and leaves some out. In the table there are hundreds of thousands of clones, 95% to 96% of which are singletons. Naive CD8 cells comprised CD45RO-negative, CCR7-positively selected cells, excluding terminally differentiated effector memory CD45RA+ cells. Specimen: naive CD8+ T cells sorted from blood. The receptors stem from a woman aged 30 to 39 in good health.

This chain uses TRBV5-6 with TRBJ2-7, with TRBD1 as a possible D gene (6 bases). There are 14 residues in the CDR3. CDR1 SGHDT and CDR2 YYEEEE come from the germline V gene. With 5 bases removed from V and 7 bases from J, the gap between germline ends came to 19 bases. CDR3 sequence reads: CASRLGRGFGEQYF. DNA for the CDR3: TGTGCCAGCAGGCTGGGCAGGGGCTTCGGGGAGCAGTACTTC.

The chain carries TRBV10-2 and TRBJ1-2; D is possibly TRBD1 (5 bases). Between the trimmed V and J ends, which lost 8 bases and 8 bases, there was a span of 12 bases. The CDR3 is 11 residues long. Looked up from germline, CDR1 is WSHSY and CDR2 is SAAADI. Written as DNA, the CDR3 is TGCGCCAGCGGGGCCGTTTCCGGCTACACCTTC. It translates to CASGAVSGYTF.

The V and J genes are TRBV7-9 and TRBJ2-1; D call uncertain. The CDR3 sequence is 14 residues long. Trimming stripped 8 bases from V and 6 bases from J, with 17 bases between. In germline, CDR1 is SEHNR, CDR2 FQNEAQ (reference sequence). The CDR3 nucleotides are TGTGCCAGCGAACGGGCCCCATCCCCCAATGAGCAGTTCTTC. As protein: CASERAPSPNEQFF.

The rearrangement uses TRBV27 and TRBJ1-5; 10 positions match TRBD1. Germline CDR1 is MNHEY and CDR2 is SMNVEV (reference sequence). V shed 0 bases and J 6 bases; nucleotides not matched to a gene: 2. There are 15 residues in the CDR3. DNA for the CDR3: TGTGCCAGCAGTTTATCGTGGGACAGGGGTCAGCCCCAGCATTTT. It encodes CASSLSWDRGQPQHF.

The J gene is TRBJ2-3, the V gene TRBV28, with 7 nucleotides matching TRBD2. In germline, CDR1 is MDHEN, CDR2 SYDVKM. V gave up 3 bases and J gave up 6 bases; unmatched junction bases: 18. The length of the CDR3 is 18 residues. The CDR3: CASSLGHIREESVDTQYF. The CDR3 DNA reads TGTGCCAGCAGTTTGGGCCACATACGGGAGGAATCGGTTGATACGCAGTATTTT.

The chain uses TRBV13 and TRBJ2-1; a possible D gene is TRBD2 (7 bases). The CDR3 length is 16 residues. The germline V gene encodes CDR1 PRHDT and CDR2 FYEKMQ (reference sequence). Trimming shortened V by 8 bases and J by 2 bases, and 19 bases separated the two germline ends. For the CDR3, the DNA is TGTGCCAGCCGCCGTAGGGGGGAGGGCACCTACAATGAGCAGTTCTTC. Its protein is CASRRRGEGTYNEQFF.

This clone was observed once. J is TRBJ2-7 and V is TRBV4-2; tentatively, D is TRBD1 (6 bases). The germline V gene has CDR1 LGHNA and CDR2 YNFKEQ. V lost 1 base and J lost 4, with 20 bases in between. CDR3 size: 17 residues. Here the CDR3 DNA reads TGTGCCAGCAGCCAAGGAGGGGGTGGGTCAGGGCGGTACGAGCAGTACTTC. It yields the protein CASSQGGGGSGRYEQYF.

On this clone itself: Other DNA sequences in the sample encode the same CDR3. The rearrangement uses TRBV25-1 and TRBJ2-7; D call uncertain. The germline V and J ends were trimmed by 4 bases and 3 bases, with 4 bases remaining between them. Germline CDR1 is MGHDK and CDR2 is SYGVNS. This CDR3 is built from 11 residues. The CDR3 region has the DNA TGTGCCAGCAGTGTTTACTACGAGCAGTACTTC. Its translation is CASSVYYEQYF.

DNA for the CDR3: TGTGCCAGCAGCTCAGAGGGGGGGCGGAACACTGAAGCTTTCTTT. It encodes CASSSEGGRNTEAFF. The rearrangement links TRBV7-6 to TRBJ1-1; D possibly corresponds to TRBD1 (6 bases). The germline V gene has CDR1 SGHVS and CDR2 FNYEAQ. The CDR3 has 15 amino acids. Trimming left V 4 bases short and J 1 base short, with 13 bases between.

On this clone: This sample includes further DNA sequences coding for the same CDR3. This chain connects TRBV5-4 to TRBJ2-7, with D maybe TRBD2 (5 bases). Germline CDR1 reads SGHNT; CDR2 reads YYREEE (reference sequence). The CDR3 loop spans 15 amino acids. The V gene lost 0 bases and the J gene lost 0 bases, with 10 bases spanning the gap. The CDR3 loop reads CASSLGGRSSYEQYF. For the CDR3, the DNA is TGTGCCAGCAGCTTGGGAGGGAGATCCTCCTACGAGCAGTACTTC.

The V call is TRBV28, the J call TRBJ2-7; 9 bases agree with TRBD1. This CDR3 has 16 amino acids. Germline lookup yields CDR1 MDHEN and CDR2 SYDVKM. V shed 5 bases, J shed 3 bases, and the junction held 11 bases outside the gene matches. DNA of the CDR3: TGTGCCAGCAGTCTCCAGGGACAGGGATTCCACTACGAGCAGTACTTC. Protein sequence: CASSLQGQGFHYEQYF.

The chain couples TRBV7-8 to TRBJ2-2; a weak D match, TRBD2 (6 bases). With 5 bases removed from V and 1 base from J, the gap between germline ends came to 8 bases. Germline CDR1 reads SGHVS; CDR2 reads FQNEAQ. This CDR3 region has 14 residues. As DNA, the CDR3 is TGTGCCAGCAGCCGTAGCGGGAACACCGGGGAGCTGTTTTTT. Amino acid sequence: CASSRSGNTGELFF.

J is TRBJ2-1 and V is TRBV28; D is possibly TRBD1 (5 bases). The ends were cut back, 1 base at V and 1 base at J, with 8 bases in the middle. The CDR3 length is 15 residues. Germline CDR1 is MDHEN and CDR2 is SYDVKM. DNA of the CDR3: TGTGCCAGCAGTTTATTTCAGGGATCCTACAATGAGCAGTTCTTC. This gives the protein CASSLFQGSYNEQFF. Full variable domain (missing parts from reference TRBV28 and TRBJ2-1): DVKVTQSSRYLVKRTGEKVFLECVQDMDHENMFWYRQDPGLGLRLIYFSYDVKMKEKGDIPEGYSVSREKKERFSLILESASTNQTSMYLCASSLFQGSYNEQFFGPGTRLTVL.

This sequence joins TRBV6-6 and TRBJ1-1; D uncertain. Trimming cost V 5 bases and J 0 bases, with 13 bases left between them. Germline CDR1 and CDR2: MNHNY and SVGAGI (reference sequence). The CDR3 contains 15 residues. CDR3: CASSPDGSLNTEAFF. DNA of the CDR3: TGTGCCAGCAGTCCCGACGGCAGCTTGAACACTGAAGCTTTCTTT.

The J gene is TRBJ2-7, the V gene TRBV7-9; no clear D. Germline lookup yields CDR1 SEHNR and CDR2 FQNEAQ (reference sequence). Deletions cut 1 base from V and 3 bases from J, with 7 bases between. The CDR3 is 13 residues long. CDR3 protein: CASSLDPIYEQYF. For the CDR3, the DNA is TGTGCCAGCAGCTTAGATCCGATCTACGAGCAGTACTTC.

The chain links TRBV30 to TRBJ2-7, with D maybe TRBD2 (5 bases). V was cut by 4 bases and J by 3 bases, with 10 bases left in between. The CDR3 is 12 residues long. Germline values: CDR1 GTSNPN, CDR2 SVGIG (reference sequence). CDR3 DNA: TGTGCCTGGAATGAGGGATTCTACGAGCAGTACTTC. Translating it yields CAWNEGFYEQYF.